This T cell receptor (beta chain) was captured in a study of blood T cell repertoires in COVID-19 (dated by TCRdb to 2019 to 2021). Background for the entire study: Samples from collaborators originated in the United States, Italy and Spain and spanned both the acute and convalescent phases of COVID-19. The prospective study material was composed of cDNA or gDNA derived from T cells, B-cell-depleted T cells, or PBMCs. Deeply sampled blood TCRbeta repertoires from subjects exposed to, actively infected with, or recovered from COVID-19 were included in the dataset. The repertoires were released in a freely available public database meant as a resource for research on the immune response to SARS-CoV-2. The samples were drawn from two sources: the first 160 participants of the ongoing ImmuneRACE study, and 1,200 or so subjects contributed by 6 global collaborators. A de-identified subject ID, COVID-19 status, age in years and sex were almost always included in the sample metadata. Where available, HLA class I and class II types were obtained from metadata supplied by the sample provider rather than from assay-based typing. Beyond this particular receptor, the publication reports: How much clinical and demographic metadata was included differed by source and by participant, and the metadata was provided uncurated.

The germline ends are 9 bases apart after V is trimmed by 6 bases and J by 1 base. The CDR3 has 13 amino acids, counting the end cysteine and phenylalanine. CDR3 DNA only is kept here, 39 bases in frame from base 1. Sequences SNHLY (CDR1) and FYNNEI (CDR2) are obtained from the germline V gene. Collaborating institutions collected whole blood in K2EDTA tubes following their own protocols. For TCRbeta analysis, collaborator samples were shipped as frozen whole blood, as isolated PBMCs, or as DNA extracted from either sample type. Notes on this clone: Its target antigen remains unknown. Nothing much larger sits one base from this clone, and base qualities are not available.

TCRbeta CDR3 regions were amplified from genomic DNA using the immunoSEQ Assay, a bias-controlled multiplex PCR. As for the authors' bioinformatics: The number of nucleated cells in each sample was estimated from the amplification of reference gene primers within the assay. To quantify the absolute abundance of each unique TCRbeta CDR3 rearrangement, sequence reads were collapsed and filtered. For each sample, productive Simpson clonality was calculated as the square root of Simpson's diversity index across productive rearrangements. The clones in this table, taken by TCRdb from immuneACCESS, are in-frame only. Not every clone is retained; where verified, under half of the shortfall comes from an unresolved V gene, and the cause of the rest is unknown. Clone size and V and J calls were adopted from that table, with D and trimming inferred from the DNA. Counted in this sample were roughly 150,000 clones; around 77% of them appeared once. Approximately 8.6% of the sample is in the top ten clones.

The sequence is built from TRBV2 and TRBJ2-5; matching of 5 bases hints at TRBD2 as the D gene. Material for sequencing was peripheral blood. The receptor's source is a man aged 45 to 65 with active or convalescent COVID-19. CDR3 loop: CASSTGIQETQYF. In nucleotide form, the sequence is TGTGCCAGCAGCACCGGGATCCAAGAGACCCAGTACTTC.